The T cell receptor beta chain under discussion was sequenced for a study of Ad26.COV2.S vaccination and SARS-CoV-2 variants (dated by TCRdb to about 2021). The study in broad terms: Vaccine-arm donors were drawn from COV1001, a multicentre, randomized, double-blind, placebo-controlled phase I-IIa trial of Ad26.COV2.S in healthy adults. Ad26.COV2.S was administered intramuscularly at 5 x 10^10 or 1 x 10^11 viral particles, either as a single shot or as two shots given 56 days apart. The specificity and breadth of SARS-CoV-2-reactive T cell receptors after Ad26.COV2.S vaccination were assessed by TCRbeta repertoire sequencing. A total of around 32 samples were included in the TCR-sequenced set, comprising roughly 19 Ad26.COV2.S vaccine recipients, 5 placebo recipients and 8 SARS-CoV-2 convalescent individuals. Trial participants were randomized into five groups of five: low-dose or high-dose Ad26.COV2.S given once or twice, or placebo on both occasions. Throughout the experiments and outcome assessment, investigators stayed blinded to trial group allocation.

Comment on this clone: Its antigen is still unknown. The record has no base qualities; no much larger clone is one base away.

There are 14 amino acids in the CDR3, from cysteine to phenylalanine inclusive. Of all the DNA, just the CDR3 is kept, 42 bases in frame from base 1. The germline V gene (reference sequence) specifies LNHDA as CDR1 and SQIVND as CDR2. Trimming accounts for 3 bases at V and 8 bases at J, while the number of junction bases matched to no gene is 9. Results the study describes overall, beyond this receptor: Compared with placebo recipients, Ad26.COV2.S recipients showed higher spike-specific TCR breadth (P = 0.0014). Non-spike TCR breadth was comparable between vaccine and placebo recipients, consistent with the vaccine containing only spike. The study was not powered for comparison of responses between vaccine doses or regimens. The authors noted that total T cell responses may have been underestimated by the TCR breadth and depth analyses. After vaccination, substantial breadth of spike-specific CD8+ and CD4+ T cell responses was reported.

The immunoSEQ Assay was the method used to sequence TCRbeta CDR3 regions. After extraction, genomic DNA underwent amplification by bias-controlled multiplex PCR, followed by high-throughput sequencing. The study's processing was this. To quantify the absolute abundance of every unique TCRbeta CDR3 region, sequences were collapsed and filtered. T cell fraction was estimated by normalization of TCRbeta template counts to usable DNA, with usable DNA being measured through amplification of reference genes present in all nucleated cells. Repertoire TCRs were annotated as SARS-CoV-2-specific by exact matching of V gene, CDR3 amino acid sequence and J gene to a known reactive TCR set. The reference SARS-CoV-2 TCR set came from MIRA and was filtered for enrichment in COVID-19-positive ImmuneCODE repertoires, removing public or cross-reactive TCRs. Based on the MIRA antigens, annotated TCRs were further analysed at the level of specific ORF or position within ORF. Breadth was defined as the number of annotated unique rearrangements divided by the total number of unique productive rearrangements, and depth was defined as the summed frequency of the annotated unique rearrangements. Group comparisons of TCR breadth used two-sided Wilcoxon rank-sum tests. This is the immuneACCESS table as TCRdb keeps it, with only in-frame sequences that have V and J called. A part of the clones is gone; compared with another copy, unresolved V genes explain less than half, and the rest is unexplained. V and J calls and clone size are those listed in that table; D and trimming were worked out from the DNA. This sample is represented by approximately 300,000 clones; about 86% of them were singletons. The ten largest clones take up under 2% of the sample.

The treatment or condition label, as the study defines it: some 20 received Ad26.COV2.S at low or high dose, single or two shots; five or six received placebo; per-sample allocation not given. Repertoires of vaccine and placebo recipients were sequenced from samples collected on day 63 after the first injection. Cohort 1b enrolled some 25 adults aged 18-55 years at a single site in Boston, USA, between 29 July and 7 August 2020. Ad26.COV2.S was a replication-incompetent adenovirus type 26 vector expressing a prefusion-stabilized SARS-CoV-2 spike protein from the original Wuhan strain. Sequenced material: peripheral blood, taken in a trial of Ad26.COV2.S vaccine versus placebo. The TCR originated in a person between 18 and 59 years old who received the Ad26.COV2.S COVID-19 vaccine or a placebo. The chain couples TRBV19 to TRBJ1-1, with 7 central nucleotides matching TRBD1. The nucleotide sequence reads as follows: TGTGCCAGTAGTATTTTGGGGGACAGCCAGGAAGCTTTCTTT. This encodes CASSILGDSQEAFF.